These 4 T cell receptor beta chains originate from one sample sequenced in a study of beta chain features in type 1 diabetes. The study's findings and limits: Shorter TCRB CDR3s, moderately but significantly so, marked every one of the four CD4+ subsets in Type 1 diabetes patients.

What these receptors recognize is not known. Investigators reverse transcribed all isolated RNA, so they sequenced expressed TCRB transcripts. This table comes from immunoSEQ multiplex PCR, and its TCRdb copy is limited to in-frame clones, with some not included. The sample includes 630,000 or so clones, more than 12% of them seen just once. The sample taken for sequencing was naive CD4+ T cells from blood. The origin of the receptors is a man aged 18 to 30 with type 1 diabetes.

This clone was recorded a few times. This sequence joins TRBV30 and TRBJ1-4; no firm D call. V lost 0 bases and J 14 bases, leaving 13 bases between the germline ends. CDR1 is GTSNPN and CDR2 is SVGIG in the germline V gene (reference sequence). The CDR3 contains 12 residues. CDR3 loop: CAWSVYQKRLFF. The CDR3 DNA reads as TGTGCCTGGAGTGTATACCAGAAACGGCTGTTTTTT. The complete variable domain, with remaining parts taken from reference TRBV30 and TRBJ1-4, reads SQTIHQWPATLVQPVGSPLSLECTVEGTSNPNLYWYRQAAGRGLQLLFYSVGIGQISSEVPQNLSASRPQDRQFILSSKKLLLSDSGFYLCAWSVYQKRLFFGSGTQLSVL.

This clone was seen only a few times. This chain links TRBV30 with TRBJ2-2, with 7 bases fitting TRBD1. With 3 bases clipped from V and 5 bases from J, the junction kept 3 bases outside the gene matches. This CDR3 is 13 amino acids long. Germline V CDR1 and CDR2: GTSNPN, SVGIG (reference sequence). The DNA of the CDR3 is TGTGCCTGGAGCAAGGGGGCTACCGGGGAGCTGTTTTTT. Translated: CAWSKGATGELFF.

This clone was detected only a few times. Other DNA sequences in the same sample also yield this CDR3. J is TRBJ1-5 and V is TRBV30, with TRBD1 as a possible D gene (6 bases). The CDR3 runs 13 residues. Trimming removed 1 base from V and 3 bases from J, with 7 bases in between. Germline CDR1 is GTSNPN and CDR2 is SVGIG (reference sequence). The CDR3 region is CAWSGTDNQPQHF. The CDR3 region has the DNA TGTGCCTGGAGTGGGACAGACAATCAGCCCCAGCATTTT.

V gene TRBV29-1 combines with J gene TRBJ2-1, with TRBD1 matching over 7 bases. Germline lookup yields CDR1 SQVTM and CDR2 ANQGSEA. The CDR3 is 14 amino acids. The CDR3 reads CSTRRGTADNEQFF. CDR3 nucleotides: TGCAGTACCCGAAGGGGGACAGCGGACAATGAGCAGTTCTTC.